This T cell receptor beta chain originates from a study of T cells in Graves' hyperthyroidism and ophthalmopathy. Study details: The initial diagnosis was the point when peripheral blood was collected, ahead of any treatment. General study findings and limits: Expanded thyroid clonotypes (above 0.001) were mostly also found in blood. Model-based prediction identified ophthalmopathy a median around 6.5 months prior to its onset.

This CDR3 comprises 21 residues. The germline V gene has CDR1 LGHDT and CDR2 YNNKEL (reference sequence). This clonotype was seen only a few times. Its target is unknown. Compared with germline, one end of the junction differs, possibly owing to a read error. Diagnoses were made from clinical symptoms, serum measures (thyroxine and TRAb), thyroid ultrasound and orbital computed tomography. TCR beta CDR3 regions were amplified from RNA. Initially, a first-round RT-PCR of the TCR CDR3 employed the HTBI primer set. TCRdb reanalysed the multiplex PCR reads using MiXCR and keeps one entry per CDR3 protein. The sample carries 280,000 or so distinct CDR3 sequences, less than 30% recorded once.

The sequenced material came from blood. This clonotype originated in a man aged 35-49 years with Graves' hyperthyroidism that later progressed to Graves' ophthalmopathy. This chain links TRBV3-1 with TRBJ2-2; 7 bases line up with TRBD1. CDR3 loop: CASSPKTLWDRSIKNTWELFF. The CDR3 DNA follows: TGTGCCAGCAGCCCAAAAACCCTGTGGGACAGATCGATTAAGAACACCTGGGAGCTGTTTTTT.